What follows are 28 T cell receptor beta chains derived from one specimen sequenced in a study of T-cell memory formation after mild COVID-19. TCRdb fed the 5' RACE reads into MiXCR, producing one record per CDR3 protein. The table lists 350,000 to 450,000 distinct CDR3 sequences, 25% to 30% of them singletons. What was sequenced was PBMCs or a T cell subset sorted from them (not recorded which). These receptors all stem from an adult woman who had mild COVID-19 (a few samples of this study predate the infection). Cell type and time point are not known.

The J gene is TRBJ2-7, the V gene TRBV18; 8 bases match TRBD2. Trimming removed 3 bases from V and 5 bases from J; junction bases left unmatched: 6. The CDR3 loop spans 14 amino acids. Germline CDR1 and CDR2: KGHSH and LQKENI. CDR3 sequence reads: CASSPSGSYHEQYF. The CDR3 DNA reads TGTGCCAGCTCACCGAGCGGGAGCTATCACGAGCAGTACTTC.

The V call is TRBV29-1, the J call TRBJ2-2, with D possibly being TRBD1 (5 bases). Germline CDR1 and CDR2: SQVTM and ANQGSEA. V shed 4 bases and J shed 4 bases, with 19 bases lying between them. The CDR3 is 16 residues long. CDR3 sequence reads: CSVGNSLTVGTGELFF. The CDR3 bases are TGCAGCGTTGGCAACTCTTTGACAGTCGGCACCGGGGAGCTGTTTTTT.

The V gene is TRBV25-1, the J gene TRBJ2-1, with TRBD1 matching 9 bases. V dropped 9 bases and J dropped 7; count of bases not matched to a gene: 13. Germline CDR1 MGHDK, CDR2 SYGVNS. This CDR3 is 15 amino acids long. The CDR3 reads CARTLDRGVLNEQFF. The CDR3 DNA reads as TGTGCCAGAACCTTGGACAGGGGTGTTCTGAATGAGCAGTTCTTC.

The chain joins TRBV3-1 to TRBJ2-3; 11 bases are shared with TRBD2. The V gene's germline CDR1 is LGHDT and CDR2 YNNKEL (reference sequence). The length of the CDR3 is 16 residues. J lost 2 bases, V lost 4 bases, and 5 bases had no gene match. The CDR3, as DNA: TGTGCCAGCAGCCGTGGACTAGCGGGCATCACAGATACGCAGTATTTT. The encoded protein is CASSRGLAGITDTQYF.

This chain links TRBV6-5 with TRBJ2-2; D call uncertain. V lost 4 bases and J 7 bases, leaving 7 bases between the germline ends. The germline V gene has CDR1 MNHEY and CDR2 SVGAGI. The CDR3 covers 12 residues. CDR3 sequence: CASSSVGGELFF. As DNA, the CDR3 is TGTGCCAGCAGTTCCGTTGGCGGGGAGCTGTTTTTT.

This clonotype was detected a few times. This chain links TRBV24-1 with TRBJ2-1; perhaps TRBD1 as D (6 bases). In germline, CDR1 is KGHDR, CDR2 SFDVKD. The length of the CDR3 is 18 residues. Trimming cost V 3 bases and J 1 base, with 18 bases left between them. CDR3 DNA: TGTGCCACCAGTGATCGATGGACCCGGGACACTTCCTACAATGAGCAGTTCTTC. This codes for CATSDRWTRDTSYNEQFF.

CDR3 protein: CSVEYGFGQTQYF. The CDR3 DNA is TGCAGCGTTGAATATGGGTTTGGGCAGACCCAGTACTTC. This rearrangement joins TRBV29-1 to TRBJ2-5; D not certain. The CDR3 extends over 13 amino acids. Per the germline V gene, CDR1 is SQVTM and CDR2 is ANQGSEA. The V end lost 2 bases, the J end lost 6 bases, and 13 bases lay between the germline ends.

This clonotype was recorded a few times. The gene calls are TRBV20-1 and TRBJ2-7, with 10 bases lining up with TRBD2. This CDR3 region has 13 residues. Looked up from germline, CDR1 is DFQATT and CDR2 is SNEGSKA (reference sequence). With V trimmed by 6 bases and J by 2 bases, 4 bases remained unmatched. The CDR3 DNA reads TGCAGTGCCCCCACTAGCGGGGCCTACGAGCAGTACTTC. Amino acids: CSAPTSGAYEQYF.

This chain uses TRBV19 with TRBJ2-3; 7 bases fit TRBD2. J lost 2 bases, V lost 4 bases, and 3 bases had no gene match. From germline, CDR1 is LNHDA and CDR2 SQIVND (reference sequence). This CDR3 has 14 amino acids. The CDR3 loop is CASSSGGDTDTQYF. As DNA, the CDR3 is TGTGCCAGTAGTAGTGGGGGGGACACAGATACGCAGTATTTT.

V gene TRBV15 combines with J gene TRBJ2-6; D is possibly TRBD1 (5 bases). CDR1 LNHNV and CDR2 YYDKDF come from the germline V gene (reference sequence). With 0 bases removed from V and 0 bases from J, the gap between germline ends came to 6 bases. The CDR3 has 16 amino acids. The CDR3 loop is CATSRDRVSGANVLTF. Here the CDR3 DNA reads TGTGCCACCAGCAGAGACAGGGTCTCTGGGGCCAACGTCCTGACTTTC.

Turning to this clonotype: The limits of the CDR3 on the DNA are not certain, so only TCRdb's listed CDR3 is given. The V and J genes are TRBV21-1 and TRBJ2-5; TRBD1 reflects the table's D call only, with no check against the DNA. TRBV21-1 is shown as a pseudogene. The CDR3 sequence runs 18 residues, both termini included. CDR3 residues: CASSKAPVGTGAQETQYF.

The chain combines TRBV2 with TRBJ2-7; D is perhaps TRBD2 (7 bases). Looked up from germline, CDR1 is SNHLY and CDR2 is FYNNEI. The CDR3 consists of 15 residues. Trimming left V 6 bases short and J 2 bases short, with 17 bases between. Written as DNA, the CDR3 is TGTGCCAGCAGGCCGCGGGTAGGGGGGGCCTACGAGCAGTACTTC. Residues: CASRPRVGGAYEQYF.

V gene TRBV12-3 or TRBV12-4 combines with J gene TRBJ2-7; D gene unclear. Trimming pared 4 bases from V and 3 bases from J, leaving 4 bases between. The CDR3 length is 11 residues. The CDR3 DNA sequence: TGTGCCAGCAGTTACAACTACGAGCAGTACTTC. This translates into CASSYNYEQYF.

The chain recombines TRBV25-1 with TRBJ2-1; the match to TRBD2 covers 10 bases. Trimming at V came to 10 bases and at J to 6 bases, leaving 12 bases not matched to a gene. Germline lookup yields CDR1 MGHDK and CDR2 SYGVNS. The CDR3 is 15 amino acids. The CDR3 here is CATALSGGAGNEQFF. The CDR3 nucleotides are TGTGCCACCGCTCTAAGCGGGGGGGCCGGCAATGAGCAGTTCTTC.

This chain connects TRBV6-1 to TRBJ1-5, with D perhaps matching TRBD1 (5 bases). Looked up from germline, CDR1 is MNHNS and CDR2 is SASEGT. The CDR3 extends over 14 amino acids. V shed 2 bases and J shed 6 bases, with 11 bases lying between them. CDR3 DNA: TGTGCCAGCAGTGAAATCGATGGGGCTCAGCCCCAGCATTTT. Amino acids: CASSEIDGAQPQHF.

This clonotype was seen a few times. V gene TRBV6-1 combines with J gene TRBJ2-7, with TRBD1 as a possible D gene (5 bases). V dropped 1 base and J dropped 4 bases, with 8 bases sitting between them. The CDR3 covers 13 residues. Germline V gene sequence: CDR1 MNHNS, CDR2 SASEGT. CDR3 in amino acids: CASSEEGWYEQYF. CDR3 sequence (DNA): TGTGCCAGCAGTGAAGAGGGGTGGTACGAGCAGTACTTC.

The chain recombines TRBV12-3 or TRBV12-4 with TRBJ2-2; no firm D call. The CDR3 runs to 14 residues. V lost 7 bases and J 7 bases, leaving 16 bases between the germline ends. CDR3 in amino acids: CASTKSDFYGELFF. The CDR3 DNA reads TGTGCCAGCACCAAGTCTGACTTTTACGGGGAGCTGTTTTTT.

V is TRBV18 and J is TRBJ1-4; the match to TRBD1 covers 7 bases. V lost 3 bases and J lost 6; bases outside the gene matches: 7. This CDR3 contains 15 residues. Germline V CDR1 and CDR2: KGHSH, LQKENI. The CDR3, as DNA: TGTGCCAGCTCACCGAAACAGGGGATGGATGAAAAACTGTTTTTT. This encodes CASSPKQGMDEKLFF.

This clonotype has only a few counts. The chain carries TRBV7-2 and TRBJ2-3, with 13 nucleotides matching TRBD2. Germline V gives CDR1 SGHTA, CDR2 FQGNSA. CDR3 length: 20 amino acids. Trimming cost V 4 bases and J 0 bases; bases outside gene matches: 13. The CDR3 coding sequence is TGTGCCAGCAGCTCAAACGGGACTAGCGGGACCCCCCTGAGCACAGATACGCAGTATTTT. This sequence encodes CASSSNGTSGTPLSTDTQYF.

V usage is TRBV15 and J usage is TRBJ1-1; D is ambiguous. The CDR3 contains 15 residues. The V end was cut by 0 bases, the J end by 0 bases, with 8 bases between. Germline V gene lookup returns CDR1 LNHNV and CDR2 YYDKDF (reference sequence). The CDR3 nucleotides are TGTGCCACCAGCAGAGATGTGAATCTGAACACTGAAGCTTTCTTT. Its translation: CATSRDVNLNTEAFF.

This clonotype has only one observation. The CDR3 reads CASSQDLETAEQFF. In DNA, the CDR3 is TGCGCCAGCAGCCAAGATCTGGAGACCGCTGAGCAGTTCTTC. The chain has TRBV4-3 and TRBJ2-1; D is unclear. Germline CDR1 and CDR2: LGHNA and YSLEER. V was trimmed by 0 bases and J by 9 bases, leaving 12 bases between them. The CDR3 extends over 14 amino acids.

In its sample, this clonotype was seen a few times. The J gene is TRBJ1-2, the V gene TRBV7-8; D might be TRBD1 (6 bases). The CDR3 runs 14 residues. Germline V CDR1 and CDR2: SGHVS, FQNEAQ. V was clipped by 2 bases and J by 3 bases, with 10 bases between them. Here the CDR3 DNA reads TGTGCCAGCAGCTTACGCGGGGGCTACTATGGCTACACCTTC. This sequence encodes CASSLRGGYYGYTF.

J is TRBJ1-2 and V is TRBV6-2 or TRBV6-3; D possibly corresponds to TRBD1 (5 bases). The V gene lost 0 bases and the J gene lost 7 bases, with 9 bases spanning the gap. Germline V gene sequence: CDR1 MNHEY, CDR2 SVGEGT. This CDR3 contains 13 residues. In DNA, the CDR3 is TGTGCCAGCAGTTACTCGCAGGGTCGTGGCTACACCTTC. It codes for CASSYSQGRGYTF.

This clonotype came up a few times. The gene calls are TRBV3-1 and TRBJ1-6; TRBD1 matches at 7 bases. The CDR3 sequence is 17 residues long. V shed 2 bases, J shed 10 bases, and the junction held 14 bases outside the gene matches. In germline, CDR1 is LGHDT, CDR2 YNNKEL (reference sequence). The CDR3 coding sequence is TGTGCCAGCAGCCAAAACCTGTTCGACAGGGACCGCTCACCCCTCCACTTT. It is translated as CASSQNLFDRDRSPLHF.

V and J are TRBV27 and TRBJ2-1; 10 nucleotides align to TRBD2. The CDR3 runs to 14 residues. Germline-derived CDR1 and CDR2 are MNHEY and SMNVEV (reference sequence). Trimming cost V 4 bases and J 4 bases; bases outside gene matches: 1. CDR3 sequence reads: CASSSSGSYNEQFF. DNA for the CDR3: TGTGCCAGCAGTTCTAGCGGGAGTTACAATGAGCAGTTCTTC.

Only a few counts were recorded for this clonotype. This chain uses TRBV24-1 with TRBJ1-2; 8 positions match TRBD1. The CDR3 totals 12 residues. Germline CDR1 is KGHDR and CDR2 is SFDVKD. V lost 5 bases to trimming and J lost 6 bases; unmatched junction nucleotides: 1. The CDR3 sequence is CATSVDRDGYTF. The CDR3 DNA follows: TGTGCCACCAGTGTGGACAGGGATGGCTACACCTTC.

This clonotype was observed a few times. The chain employs TRBV25-1 and TRBJ1-2; D call uncertain. CDR1 is MGHDK, CDR2 SYGVNS, per germline. Trimming took 2 bases from V and 3 from J, leaving 10 bases between them. There are 14 residues in the CDR3. The CDR3 spells CASSEEDGHYGYTF. CDR3 coding DNA: TGTGCCAGCAGTGAAGAGGACGGTCACTATGGCTACACCTTC.

The rearrangement joins TRBV19 to TRBJ2-7; D is possibly TRBD2 (6 bases). Per germline, CDR1 LNHDA and CDR2 SQIVND (reference sequence). The CDR3 extends over 14 amino acids. The V end was cut by 5 bases, the J end by 6 bases, with 17 bases between. The CDR3 here is CASSVSGTPFEQYF. CDR3 coding DNA: TGTGCCAGTAGTGTTTCCGGGACTCCGTTCGAGCAGTACTTC.